This T cell receptor (beta chain) is drawn from a study of OX40 agonist ivuxolimab in advanced cancers. Study-wide background: Head and neck, renal cell, melanoma or hepatocellular carcinoma were the cancers that dose-escalation patients had. Participants averaged roughly 57 years of age (range roughly 23 to 90) and were under 90% male.

V shed 3 bases and J shed 5 bases, with 11 bases lying between them. The CDR3 is 13 residues long. Germline lookup yields CDR1 LNHDA and CDR2 SQIVND (reference sequence). Profiling relied on immunoSEQ multiplex PCR, and the TCRdb table lists in-frame clones only, not all of them. The sample has over 70,000 clones, more than 85% seen once. No patient had autoimmune disease or received systemic immunosuppression. This sequence joins TRBV19 and TRBJ2-7; the D gene could be TRBD1 or TRBD2 (6 bases each). This TCR was recovered from an adult with an advanced solid tumor such as melanoma, head and neck, liver or kidney cancer. The sequences come from CD4+ or CD8+ T cells sorted from blood, collected in a trial of the OX40 agonist ivuxolimab. CDR3 DNA: TGTGCCAGTAGTATCTCGGGGGCAGACGAGCAGTACTTC. Residues: CASSISGADEQYF.